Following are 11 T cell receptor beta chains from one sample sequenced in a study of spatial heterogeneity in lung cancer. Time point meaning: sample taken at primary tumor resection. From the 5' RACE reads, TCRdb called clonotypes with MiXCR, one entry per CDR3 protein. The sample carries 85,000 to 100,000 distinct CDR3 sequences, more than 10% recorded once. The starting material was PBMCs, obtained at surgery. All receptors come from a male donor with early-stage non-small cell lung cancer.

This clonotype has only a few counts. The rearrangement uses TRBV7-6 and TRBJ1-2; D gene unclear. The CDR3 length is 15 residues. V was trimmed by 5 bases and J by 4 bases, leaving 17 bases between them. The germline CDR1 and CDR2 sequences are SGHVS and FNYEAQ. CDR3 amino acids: CASSNGIPDVYGYTF. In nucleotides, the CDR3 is TGTGCCAGCAGCAACGGGATTCCTGACGTCTATGGCTACACCTTC.

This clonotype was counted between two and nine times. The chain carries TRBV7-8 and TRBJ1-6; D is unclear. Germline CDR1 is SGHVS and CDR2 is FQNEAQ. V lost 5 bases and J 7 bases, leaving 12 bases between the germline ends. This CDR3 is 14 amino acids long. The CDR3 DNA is TGTGCCAGCAGCCGCGAAACGGGGAATTCACCCCTCCACTTT. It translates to CASSRETGNSPLHF. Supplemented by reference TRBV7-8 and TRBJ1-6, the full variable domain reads GAGVSQSPRYKVAKRGQDVALRCDPISGHVSLFWYQQALGQGPEFLTYFQNEAQLDKSGLPSDRFFAERPEGSVSTLKIQRTQQEDSAVYLCASSRETGNSPLHFGNGTRLTVT.

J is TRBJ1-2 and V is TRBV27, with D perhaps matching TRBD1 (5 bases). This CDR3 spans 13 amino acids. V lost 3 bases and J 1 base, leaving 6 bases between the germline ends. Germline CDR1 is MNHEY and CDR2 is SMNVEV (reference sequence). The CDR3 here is CASSLTVNYGYTF. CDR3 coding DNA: TGTGCCAGCAGTTTGACAGTTAACTATGGCTACACCTTC.

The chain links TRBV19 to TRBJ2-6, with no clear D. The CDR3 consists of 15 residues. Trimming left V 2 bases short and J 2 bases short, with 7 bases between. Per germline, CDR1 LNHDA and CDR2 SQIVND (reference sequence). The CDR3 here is CASSISRTGANVLTF. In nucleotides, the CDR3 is TGTGCCAGTAGTATAAGCAGGACTGGGGCCAACGTCCTGACTTTC.

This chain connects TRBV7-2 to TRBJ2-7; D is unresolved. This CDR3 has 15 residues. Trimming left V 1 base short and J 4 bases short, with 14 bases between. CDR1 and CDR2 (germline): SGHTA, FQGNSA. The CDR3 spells CASSLGWQVSYEQYF. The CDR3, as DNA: TGTGCCAGCAGCTTAGGTTGGCAGGTGTCATACGAGCAGTACTTC.

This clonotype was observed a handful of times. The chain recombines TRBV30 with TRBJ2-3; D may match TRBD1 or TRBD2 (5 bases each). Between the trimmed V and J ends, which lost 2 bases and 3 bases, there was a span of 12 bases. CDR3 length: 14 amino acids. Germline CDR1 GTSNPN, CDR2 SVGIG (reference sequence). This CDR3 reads CAWSTGRETDTQYF. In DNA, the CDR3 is TGTGCCTGGAGTACAGGAAGGGAGACAGATACGCAGTATTTT.

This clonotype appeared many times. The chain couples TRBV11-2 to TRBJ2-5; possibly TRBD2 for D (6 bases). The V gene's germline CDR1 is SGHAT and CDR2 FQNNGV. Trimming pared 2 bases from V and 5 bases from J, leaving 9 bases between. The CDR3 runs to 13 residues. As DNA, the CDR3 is TGTGCCAGCAGCTTATCGGGGGTGGAGACCCAGTACTTC. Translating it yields CASSLSGVETQYF.

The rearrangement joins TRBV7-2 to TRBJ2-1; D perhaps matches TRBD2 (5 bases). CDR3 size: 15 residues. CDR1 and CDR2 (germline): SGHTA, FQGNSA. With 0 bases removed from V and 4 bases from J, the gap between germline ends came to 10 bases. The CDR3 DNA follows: TGTGCCAGCAGCTTAGCGTACGGGAAGTACAATGAGCAGTTCTTC. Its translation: CASSLAYGKYNEQFF.

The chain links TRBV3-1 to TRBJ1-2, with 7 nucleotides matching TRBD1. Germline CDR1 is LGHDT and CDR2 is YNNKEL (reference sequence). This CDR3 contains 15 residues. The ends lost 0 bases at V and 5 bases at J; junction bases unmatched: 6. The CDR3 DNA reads TGTGCCAGCAGCCAAGATTCTGCAGGGGGGTATGGCTACACCTTC. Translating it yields CASSQDSAGGYGYTF.

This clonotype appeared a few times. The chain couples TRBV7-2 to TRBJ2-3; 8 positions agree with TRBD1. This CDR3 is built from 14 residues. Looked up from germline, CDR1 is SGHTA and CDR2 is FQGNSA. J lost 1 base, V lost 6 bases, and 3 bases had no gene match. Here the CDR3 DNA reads TGTGCCAGCAGAGGACAGGGCGGCACAGATACGCAGTATTTT. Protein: CASRGQGGTDTQYF.

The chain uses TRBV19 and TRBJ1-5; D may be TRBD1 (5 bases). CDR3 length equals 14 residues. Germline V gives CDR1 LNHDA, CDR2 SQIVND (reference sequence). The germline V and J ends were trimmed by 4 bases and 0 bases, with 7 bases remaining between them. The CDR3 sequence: CASSRGYSNQPQHF. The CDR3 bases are TGTGCCAGTAGTAGGGGCTATAGCAATCAGCCCCAGCATTTT. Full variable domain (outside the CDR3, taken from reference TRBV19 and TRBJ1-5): DGGITQSPKYLFRKEGQNVTLSCEQNLNHDAMYWYRQDPGQGLRLIYYSQIVNDFQKGDIAEGYSVSREKKESFPLTVTSAQKNPTAFYLCASSRGYSNQPQHFGDGTRLSIL.